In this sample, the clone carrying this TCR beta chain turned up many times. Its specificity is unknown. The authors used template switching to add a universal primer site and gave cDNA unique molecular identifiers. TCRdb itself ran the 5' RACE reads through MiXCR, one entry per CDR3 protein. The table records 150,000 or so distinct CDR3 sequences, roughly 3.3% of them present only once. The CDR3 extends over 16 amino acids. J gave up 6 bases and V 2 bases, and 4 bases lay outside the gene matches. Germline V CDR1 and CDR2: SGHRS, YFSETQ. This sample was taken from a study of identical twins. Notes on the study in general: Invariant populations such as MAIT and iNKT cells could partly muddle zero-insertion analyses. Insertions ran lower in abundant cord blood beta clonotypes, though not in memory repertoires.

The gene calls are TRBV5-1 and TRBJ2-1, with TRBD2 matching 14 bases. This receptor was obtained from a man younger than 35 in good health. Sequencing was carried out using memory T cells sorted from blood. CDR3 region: CASSFLTSGRANEQFF. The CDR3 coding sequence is TGCGCCAGCAGCTTCCTGACTAGCGGGAGGGCCAATGAGCAGTTCTTC.